This TCR beta chain was documented in a study of blood T cells in healthy people across ages. Study-wide results and limits: TCR beta diversity per million T cells fell roughly linearly with age.

This clonotype was observed a few times. Its matching antigen is unknown. Primers used in a second PCR of about 7 to 12 cycles were a sample-barcoded 5' primer and a J-beta primer mix. Each cDNA molecule, via a template-switch adaptor with 12 random nucleotides, was tagged. TCRdb called the 5' RACE reads again in MiXCR, with one record for every CDR3 protein. The top ten hold less than 8% of the sample, which has more than 1,400,000 distinct CDR3 sequences, 42% seen once. The CDR3 covers 15 residues. Germline trimming cut 4 bases from V and 6 bases from J; bases unmatched to any gene: 11. Germline V gene data show CDR1 as LNHDA and CDR2 as SQIVND (reference sequence).

The chain has TRBV19 and TRBJ1-2; TRBD1 matches at 7 bases. The sequenced sample consisted of blood. The receptor comes from a woman aged 18-29 years in good health. CDR3 nucleotides: TGTGCCAGTAGTACCCTGGACGACAGGGCCAATGGCTACACCTTC. This sequence encodes CASSTLDDRANGYTF.